This T cell receptor (beta chain) came from a study of T cells in Graves' hyperthyroidism and ophthalmopathy. Amplification of TCR beta CDR3 regions used RNA as the template. The study used the HTBI primer set for a first-round RT-PCR of the TCR CDR3. Each CDR3 protein gets one entry after TCRdb re-called the multiplex PCR reads with MiXCR. The top ten hold around an eighth of the sample, which has around 450,000 distinct CDR3 sequences, more than 15% seen once. The CDR3 spans 13 residues. The germline V gene has CDR1 PRHDT and CDR2 FYEKMQ (reference sequence). Trimming removed 5 bases from V and 11 bases from J, with 16 bases in between. This clonotype has a count of ten or more.

The clonotype was recovered from a woman in her late teens or twenties with Graves' hyperthyroidism. The chain uses TRBV13 and TRBJ1-5; tentative D call: TRBD1 (5 bases). The sequenced sample consisted of blood. Here the CDR3 DNA reads TGTGCCAGCAGCCCCCACCCCACAGGAGCCCAGCATTTT. Protein product: CASSPHPTGAQHF.